What follows describes a single TCR beta chain. The antigen is undetermined. Germline V gene lookup returns CDR1 SGHTA and CDR2 FQGNSA. Trimming at V came to 5 bases and at J to 7 bases, leaving 2 bases not matched to a gene. CDR3 length: 13 amino acids. These data come from a study of prognosis after radiotherapy for stage I lung cancer. About the research overall: Ages of the roughly twelve men and about six women ranged roughly 53 to 85 years, median approximately 74. Radiotherapy preceded distant metastases in a handful of patients (median about 7 months); under 16 showed no significant progression.

Template was genomic DNA; TCR beta CDR3 amplified in two multiplex PCR rounds. For every TRBV and TRBJ gene, a specific primer was used in first-round PCR. TCRdb redid the calling of the multiplex PCR reads with MiXCR, one entry per CDR3 protein. The sample lists about 36,000 distinct CDR3 sequences, 32% seen once, with 25% to 30% in the top ten. Study-level results: TRBV and TRBJ gene usage reportedly differed between patients with and without metastases.

This clonotype was sampled from a donor aged 50 or older with non-small cell lung cancer. V and J are TRBV7-2 and TRBJ2-1, with 10 bases lining up with TRBD2. Sequenced material: PBMCs, taken before or after stereotactic body radiation therapy (not recorded which). CDR3 region: CASSVLAGNEQFF. The DNA of the CDR3 is TGTGCCAGCAGCGTACTAGCGGGGAATGAGCAGTTCTTC.